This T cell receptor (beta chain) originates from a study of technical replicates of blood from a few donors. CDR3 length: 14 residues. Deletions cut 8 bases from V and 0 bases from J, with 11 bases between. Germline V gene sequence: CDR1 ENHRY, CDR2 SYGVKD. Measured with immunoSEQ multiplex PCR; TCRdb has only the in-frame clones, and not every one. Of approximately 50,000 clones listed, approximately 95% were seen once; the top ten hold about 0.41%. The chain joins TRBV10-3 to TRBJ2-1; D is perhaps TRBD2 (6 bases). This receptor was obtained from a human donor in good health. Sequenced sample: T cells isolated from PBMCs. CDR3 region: CAIGAGSSYNEQFF. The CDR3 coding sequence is TGTGCCATCGGGGCGGGATCCTCCTACAATGAGCAGTTCTTC.